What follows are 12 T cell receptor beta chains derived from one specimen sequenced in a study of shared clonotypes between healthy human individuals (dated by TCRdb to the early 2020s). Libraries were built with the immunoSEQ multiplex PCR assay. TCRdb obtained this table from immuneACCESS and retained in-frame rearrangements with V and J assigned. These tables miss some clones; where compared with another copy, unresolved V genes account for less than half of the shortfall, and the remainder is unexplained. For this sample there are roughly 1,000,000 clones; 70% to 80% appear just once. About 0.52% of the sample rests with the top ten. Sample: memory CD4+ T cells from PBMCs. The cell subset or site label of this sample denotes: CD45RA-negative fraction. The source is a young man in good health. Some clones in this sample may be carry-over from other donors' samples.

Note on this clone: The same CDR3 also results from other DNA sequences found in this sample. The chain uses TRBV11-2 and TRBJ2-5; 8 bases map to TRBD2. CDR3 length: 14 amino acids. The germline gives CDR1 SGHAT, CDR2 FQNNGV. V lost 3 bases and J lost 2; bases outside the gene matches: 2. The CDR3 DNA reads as TGTGCCAGCAGCTTCACTAGCGGACAAGAGACCCAGTACTTC. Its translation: CASSFTSGQETQYF.

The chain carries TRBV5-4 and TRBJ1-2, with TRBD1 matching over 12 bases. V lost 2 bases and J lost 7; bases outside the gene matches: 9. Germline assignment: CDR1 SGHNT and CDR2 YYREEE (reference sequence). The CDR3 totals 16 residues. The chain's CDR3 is CASSLPGTGGYGGYTF. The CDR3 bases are TGTGCCAGCAGCTTACCTGGGACAGGGGGCTACGGTGGCTACACCTTC.

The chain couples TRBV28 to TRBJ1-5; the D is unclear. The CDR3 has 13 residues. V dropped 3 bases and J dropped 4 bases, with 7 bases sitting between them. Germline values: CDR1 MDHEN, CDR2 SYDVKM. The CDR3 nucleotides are TGTGCCAGCAGTTTGAGTAGGAATCAGCCCCAGCATTTT. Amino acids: CASSLSRNQPQHF.

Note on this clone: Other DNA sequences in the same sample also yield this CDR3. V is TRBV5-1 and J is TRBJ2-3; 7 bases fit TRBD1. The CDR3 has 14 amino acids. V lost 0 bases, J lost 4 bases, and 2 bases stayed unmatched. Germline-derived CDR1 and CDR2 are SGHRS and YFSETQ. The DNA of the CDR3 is TGCGCCAGCAGCTTGGCACAGGGGCCAGATACGCAGTATTTT. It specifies CASSLAQGPDTQYF.

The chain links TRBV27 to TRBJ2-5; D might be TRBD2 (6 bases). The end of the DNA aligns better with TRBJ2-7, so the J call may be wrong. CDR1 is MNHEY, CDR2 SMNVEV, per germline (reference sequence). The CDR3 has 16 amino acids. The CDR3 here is CASSSRPGGVGYEQYF. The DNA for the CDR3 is TGTGCCAGCAGTTCTCGCCCTGGAGGGGTAGGCTACGAGCAGTACTTC.

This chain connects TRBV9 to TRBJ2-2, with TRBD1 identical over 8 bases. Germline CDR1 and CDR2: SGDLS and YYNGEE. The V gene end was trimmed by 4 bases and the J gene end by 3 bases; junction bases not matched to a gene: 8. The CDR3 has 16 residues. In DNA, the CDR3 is TGTGCCAGCAGCCCAAACAGGGGGTATGACACCGGGGAGCTGTTTTTT. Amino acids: CASSPNRGYDTGELFF.

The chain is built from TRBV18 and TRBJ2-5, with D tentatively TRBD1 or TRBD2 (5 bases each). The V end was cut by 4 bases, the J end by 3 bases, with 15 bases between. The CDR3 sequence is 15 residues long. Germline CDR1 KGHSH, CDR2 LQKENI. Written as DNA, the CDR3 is TGTGCCAGCTCACGGGACCAGGGACGGGAAGAGACCCAGTACTTC. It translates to CASSRDQGREETQYF.

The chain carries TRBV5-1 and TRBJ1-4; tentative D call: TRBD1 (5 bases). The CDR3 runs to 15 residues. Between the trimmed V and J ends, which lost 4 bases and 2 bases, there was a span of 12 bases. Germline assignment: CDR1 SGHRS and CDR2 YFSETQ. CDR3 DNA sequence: TGCGCCAGCAGCGCGGGACCGACCACTAATGAAAAACTGTTTTTT. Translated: CASSAGPTTNEKLFF.

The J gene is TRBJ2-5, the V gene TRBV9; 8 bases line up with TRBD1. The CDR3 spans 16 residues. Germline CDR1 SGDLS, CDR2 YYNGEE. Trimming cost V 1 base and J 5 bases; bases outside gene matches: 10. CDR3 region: CASSVSHARGQETQYF. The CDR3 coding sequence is TGTGCCAGCAGCGTAAGCCACGCCAGGGGGCAGGAGACCCAGTACTTC.

CDR3 nucleotide sequence: TGTGCCAGCAGCCTACGAAGATCAGGGGGCTCTCCGACACCTTATGGCTACACCTTC. The encoded protein is CASSLRRSGGSPTPYGYTF. The chain has TRBV2 and TRBJ1-2; 8 nucleotides line up with TRBD1. There are 19 residues in the CDR3. Germline V CDR1 and CDR2: SNHLY, FYNNEI. V was pared by 6 bases and J by 5 bases, with 23 bases of the junction left unmatched.

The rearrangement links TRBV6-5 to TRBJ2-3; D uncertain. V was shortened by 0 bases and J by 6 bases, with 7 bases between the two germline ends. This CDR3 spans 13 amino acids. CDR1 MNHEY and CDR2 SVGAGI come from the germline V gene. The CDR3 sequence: CASSYSISDTQYF. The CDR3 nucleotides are TGTGCCAGCAGTTACTCGATCTCGGATACGCAGTATTTT.

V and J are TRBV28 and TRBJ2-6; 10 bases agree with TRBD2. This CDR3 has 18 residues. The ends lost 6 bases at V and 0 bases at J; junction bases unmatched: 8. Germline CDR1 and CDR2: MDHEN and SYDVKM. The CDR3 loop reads CASSSPASGGSGANVLTF. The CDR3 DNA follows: TGTGCCAGCAGCTCCCCCGCTAGCGGGGGCTCTGGGGCCAACGTCCTGACTTTC.